This T cell receptor (beta chain) appears in the sequencing data of a study of T cells after yellow fever vaccination. This clonotype appeared many times. TCRdb called the 5' RACE reads again in MiXCR, with one record for every CDR3 protein. The sample includes approximately 250,000 distinct CDR3 sequences, 5.2% seen only once; the top ten take less than 3.5%. Deletions cut 4 bases from V and 0 bases from J, with 10 bases between. The germline CDR1 and CDR2 sequences are ENHRY and SYGVKD. The CDR3 is 15 amino acids. The chain employs TRBV10-3 and TRBJ1-3; unclear D gene. Sequences were derived from CD4+ T cells sorted from PBMCs, sampled on the day of the yellow fever booster vaccination. This TCR derives from a man aged 18 to 29 who received the YFV17D yellow fever vaccine. In DNA, the CDR3 is TGTGCCATCAGTGTGCGGCAAATCTCTGGAAACACCATATATTTT. Translation gives CAISVRQISGNTIYF.